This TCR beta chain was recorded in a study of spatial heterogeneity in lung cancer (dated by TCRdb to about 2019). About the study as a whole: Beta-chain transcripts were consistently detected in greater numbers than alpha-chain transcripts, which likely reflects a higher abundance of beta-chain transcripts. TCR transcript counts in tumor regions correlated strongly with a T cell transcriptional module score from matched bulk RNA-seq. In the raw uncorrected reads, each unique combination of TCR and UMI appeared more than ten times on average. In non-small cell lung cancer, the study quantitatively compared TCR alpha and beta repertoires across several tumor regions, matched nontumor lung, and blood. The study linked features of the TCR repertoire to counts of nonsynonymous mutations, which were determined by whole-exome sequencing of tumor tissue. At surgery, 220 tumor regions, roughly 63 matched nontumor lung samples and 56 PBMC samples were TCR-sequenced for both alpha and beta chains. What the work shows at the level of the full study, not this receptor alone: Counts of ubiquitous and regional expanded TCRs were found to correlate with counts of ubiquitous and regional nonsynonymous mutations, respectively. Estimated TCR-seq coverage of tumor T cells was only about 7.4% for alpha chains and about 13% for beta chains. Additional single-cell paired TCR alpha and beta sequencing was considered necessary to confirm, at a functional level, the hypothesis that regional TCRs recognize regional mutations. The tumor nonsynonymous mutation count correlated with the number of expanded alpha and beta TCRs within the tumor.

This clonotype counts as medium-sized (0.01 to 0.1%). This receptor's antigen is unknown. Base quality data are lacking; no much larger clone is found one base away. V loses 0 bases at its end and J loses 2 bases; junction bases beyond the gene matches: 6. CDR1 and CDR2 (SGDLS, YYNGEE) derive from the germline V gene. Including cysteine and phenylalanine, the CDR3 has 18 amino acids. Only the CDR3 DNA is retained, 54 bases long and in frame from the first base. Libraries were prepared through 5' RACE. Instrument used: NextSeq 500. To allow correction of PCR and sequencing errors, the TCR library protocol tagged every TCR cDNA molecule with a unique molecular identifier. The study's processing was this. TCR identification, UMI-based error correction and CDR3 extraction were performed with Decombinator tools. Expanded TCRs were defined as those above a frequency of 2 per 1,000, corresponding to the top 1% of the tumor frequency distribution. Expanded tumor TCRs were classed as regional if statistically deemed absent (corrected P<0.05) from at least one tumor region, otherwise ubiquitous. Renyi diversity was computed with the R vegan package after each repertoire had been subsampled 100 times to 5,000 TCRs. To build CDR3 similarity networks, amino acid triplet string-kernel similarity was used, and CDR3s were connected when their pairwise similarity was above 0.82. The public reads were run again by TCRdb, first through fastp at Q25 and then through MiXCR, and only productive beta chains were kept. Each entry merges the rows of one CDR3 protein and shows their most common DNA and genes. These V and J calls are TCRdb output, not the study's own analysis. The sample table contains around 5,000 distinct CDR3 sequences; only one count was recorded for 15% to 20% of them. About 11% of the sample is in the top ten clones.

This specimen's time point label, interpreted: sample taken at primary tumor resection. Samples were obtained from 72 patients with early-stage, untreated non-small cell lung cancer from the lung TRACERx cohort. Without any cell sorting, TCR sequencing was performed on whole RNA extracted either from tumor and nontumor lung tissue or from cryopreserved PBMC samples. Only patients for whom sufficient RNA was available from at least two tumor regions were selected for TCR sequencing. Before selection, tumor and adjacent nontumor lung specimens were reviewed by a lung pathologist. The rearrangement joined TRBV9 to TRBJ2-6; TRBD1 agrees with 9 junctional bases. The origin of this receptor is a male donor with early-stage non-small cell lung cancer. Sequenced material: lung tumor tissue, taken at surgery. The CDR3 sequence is CASSVGGQGGTGANVLTF. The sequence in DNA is TGTGCCAGCAGCGTAGGGGGACAGGGAGGTACTGGGGCCAACGTCCTGACTTTC.